The 28 T cell receptor beta chains presented below share a single source sample, sequenced in a study of CD8 T cells in ankylosing spondylitis. TCRdb called the 5' RACE reads again in MiXCR, with one record for every CDR3 protein. The sample yields about 130,000 distinct CDR3 sequences, over 6.5% seen once. Sequenced input: blood, either unsorted or a sorted T cell fraction (not recorded which). Source of these receptors: a male donor with ankylosing spondylitis or in good health (not recorded which).

The DNA of the CDR3 is TGTGCCAGCAGCTCCCGTGACAGCCCCGGAGGCTCCTACGAGCAGTACTTC. Encoded protein: CASSSRDSPGGSYEQYF. The rearrangement links TRBV13 to TRBJ2-7, with D possibly being TRBD1 or TRBD2 (5 bases each). The V end was cut by 4 bases, the J end by 0 bases, with 19 bases between. CDR3 length: 17 amino acids. CDR1 and CDR2 (germline): PRHDT, FYEKMQ (reference sequence).

This clonotype came up a few times. This may arise from a read error, as a much more abundant clone is one base away. The J gene is TRBJ1-6, the V gene TRBV10-3; D perhaps matches TRBD1 (6 bases). The germline gives CDR1 ENHRY, CDR2 SYGVKD. This CDR3 has 15 residues. The CDR3: CAISESAQGNSPLPF. DNA for the CDR3: TGTGCCATCAGTGAGTCAGCGCAGGGGAATTCACCCCTCCCCTTT.

This clonotype was seen repeatedly, ten times or more. The chain has TRBV11-2 and TRBJ2-5, with 9 bases identical to TRBD2. CDR1 and CDR2 from the germline V gene are SGHAT and FQNNGV. Trimming at V came to 4 bases and at J to 5 bases, leaving 5 bases not matched to a gene. The CDR3 totals 14 residues. The CDR3 here is CASSSSGIAETQYF. The CDR3 nucleotides are TGTGCCAGCAGCTCTAGCGGGATTGCTGAGACCCAGTACTTC.

This clonotype occurred many times. The chain combines TRBV20-1 with TRBJ1-1, with D unclear. This CDR3 is built from 15 residues. Germline assignment: CDR1 DFQATT and CDR2 SNEGSKA (reference sequence). The V and J ends lost 0 bases and 1 base respectively, with 12 bases between them. The CDR3 loop reads CSARDSIGPNTEAFF. CDR3 in DNA: TGCAGTGCTAGAGATTCGATCGGTCCGAACACTGAAGCTTTCTTT.

J is TRBJ1-2 and V is TRBV6-5; D possibly corresponds to TRBD1 (5 bases). This CDR3 spans 14 amino acids. Per the germline V gene, CDR1 is MNHEY and CDR2 is SVGAGI. Deletions cut 2 bases from V and 3 bases from J, with 10 bases between. The CDR3 loop is CASSYEQAYYGYTF. CDR3 sequence (DNA): TGTGCCAGCAGTTACGAACAGGCTTACTATGGCTACACCTTC.

In its sample, this clonotype was seen a few times. The chain has TRBV2 and TRBJ2-5; D ambiguous. Germline V gene sequence: CDR1 SNHLY, CDR2 FYNNEI. The V and J ends lost 2 bases and 2 bases respectively, with 9 bases between them. The CDR3 runs to 14 residues. The CDR3 loop reads CASSELTVQETQYF. The CDR3 nucleotides are TGTGCCAGCAGTGAACTAACAGTTCAAGAGACCCAGTACTTC.

This clonotype came up many times. This chain links TRBV6-2 or TRBV6-3 with TRBJ2-1; 13 nucleotides agree with TRBD2. This CDR3 is built from 20 residues. With 0 bases clipped from V and 0 bases from J, the junction kept 8 bases outside the gene matches. Germline CDR1 reads MNHEY; CDR2 reads SVGEGT. CDR3 loop: CASSYSGLAGLHSSYNEQFF. The DNA of the CDR3 is TGTGCCAGCAGTTACTCGGGACTAGCGGGACTCCATAGCTCCTACAATGAGCAGTTCTTC.

This clonotype has a count of ten or more. The genes are TRBV28 and TRBJ2-7; possibly TRBD1 for D (6 bases). This CDR3 comprises 15 residues. Trimming took off 2 bases at V and 4 bases at J, with 15 bases between the two ends. Germline values: CDR1 MDHEN, CDR2 SYDVKM. This chain's CDR3 is CASSLARSGAYEQYF. CDR3 nucleotides: TGTGCCAGCAGTTTAGCGAGGTCAGGGGCTTACGAGCAGTACTTC. The variable domain in full, with the rest retrieved from reference TRBV28 and TRBJ2-7, is DVKVTQSSRYLVKRTGEKVFLECVQDMDHENMFWYRQDPGLGLRLIYFSYDVKMKEKGDIPEGYSVSREKKERFSLILESASTNQTSMYLCASSLARSGAYEQYFGPGTRLTVT.

This clonotype came up many times. The chain links TRBV12-3 or TRBV12-4 to TRBJ2-7; weak D call: TRBD2 (5 bases). CDR3 length: 16 amino acids. V was cut by 1 base and J by 4 bases, with 17 bases left in between. CDR3 region: CASSLGREPSRYEQYF. Here the CDR3 DNA reads TGTGCCAGCAGTTTAGGAAGGGAGCCAAGCCGATACGAGCAGTACTTC.

This clonotype was counted at least ten times. This chain joins TRBV5-1 and TRBJ2-7, with 11 bases lining up with TRBD1. The CDR3 length is 15 residues. The trim removed 1 base at V and 3 bases at J, leaving 3 bases unmatched. Germline V gives CDR1 SGHRS, CDR2 YFSETQ. CDR3: CASSLTGTGGYEQYF. In DNA, the CDR3 is TGCGCCAGCAGCTTGACCGGGACAGGGGGCTACGAGCAGTACTTC.

This clonotype appeared many times. The rearrangement uses TRBV5-1 and TRBJ2-7, with 8 bases matching TRBD1. This CDR3 region has 15 residues. V shed 4 bases, J shed 0 bases, and the junction held 6 bases outside the gene matches. In germline, CDR1 is SGHRS, CDR2 YFSETQ. The CDR3: CASSPGDRSSYEQYF. The CDR3 region has the DNA TGCGCCAGCAGCCCCGGGGACAGGAGCTCCTACGAGCAGTACTTC.

The sample holds many counts of this clonotype. The rearrangement uses TRBV6-1 and TRBJ2-6, with D uncertain. Trimming left V 2 bases short and J 2 bases short, with 4 bases between. The CDR3 is 14 residues long. CDR1 MNHNS and CDR2 SASEGT come from the germline V gene. This CDR3 reads CASSEPTGANVLTF. In DNA, the CDR3 is TGTGCCAGCAGTGAACCCACTGGGGCCAACGTCCTGACTTTC.

This clonotype appeared many times. V usage is TRBV11-2 and J usage is TRBJ2-1, with D possibly called TRBD1 or TRBD2 (5 bases each). The ends were cut back, 4 bases at V and 5 bases at J, with 15 bases in the middle. The CDR3 extends over 15 amino acids. CDR1 is SGHAT, CDR2 FQNNGV, per germline. CDR3 protein: CASSSGRSLNNEQFF. The CDR3 coding sequence is TGTGCCAGCAGCTCGGGGCGGTCCCTAAACAATGAGCAGTTCTTC.

In this sample, this clonotype turned up many times. V and J are TRBV7-2 and TRBJ1-1; D remains unclear. This CDR3 has 15 amino acids. Between the trimmed V and J ends, which lost 1 base and 2 bases, there was a span of 11 bases. The germline V gene has CDR1 SGHTA and CDR2 FQGNSA. This chain's CDR3 is CASSLGQAVNTEAFF. CDR3 nucleotides: TGTGCCAGCAGCTTAGGGCAAGCAGTAAACACTGAAGCTTTCTTT.

This clonotype was recorded at least ten times. The chain recombines TRBV7-2 with TRBJ2-3; D is unclear. The length of the CDR3 is 16 residues. In germline, CDR1 is SGHTA, CDR2 FQGNSA. Trimming left V 7 bases short and J 1 base short, with 18 bases between. In DNA form, the CDR3 reads TGTGCCAGCACCCTGGGCGGACGTGGTGGCACAGATACGCAGTATTTT. Protein: CASTLGGRGGTDTQYF.

This clonotype appeared a few times. The chain couples TRBV20-1 to TRBJ1-2; D possibly corresponds to TRBD1 (5 bases). Germline CDR1 reads DFQATT; CDR2 reads SNEGSKA (reference sequence). The length of the CDR3 is 16 residues. V lost 2 bases, J lost 7 bases, and 23 bases lay in between. In DNA form, the CDR3 reads TGCAGTGCTAGATCGGGACCGAGACTCTTAGAGGGTGGCTACACCTTC. Translation: CSARSGPRLLEGGYTF.

Remarks on this clonotype: This sequence may be a read error, since a much larger clone differs from it by one base. The rearrangement joins TRBV3-1 to TRBJ2-7; 10 bases fit TRBD1. The CDR3 totals 16 residues. From germline, CDR1 is LGHDT and CDR2 YNNKEL (reference sequence). The CDR3 bases are TGTGCCAGCAGCCAAAATACCGGGACAGGGGACTACGGGCAGTACTTC. Protein product: CASSQNTGTGDYGQYF.

This clonotype was detected many times. The V and J genes are TRBV12-3 or TRBV12-4 and TRBJ2-7, with D possibly TRBD2 on 5 matching bases. Between the trimmed V and J ends, which lost 5 bases and 12 bases, there was a span of 17 bases. This CDR3 spans 12 amino acids. The CDR3 coding sequence is TGTGCCAGCAGTCGCCCAACTAGTTCGCGGTACTTC. Translating gives CASSRPTSSRYF.

Many counts were recorded for this clonotype. The genes are TRBV12-3 or TRBV12-4 and TRBJ2-7, with 9 bases matching TRBD1. J lost 3 bases, V lost 4 bases, and 4 bases had no gene match. The CDR3 is made up of 14 amino acids. The CDR3 DNA is TGTGCCAGCAGTTGGGACAGGGACAGCTACGAGCAGTACTTC. It codes for CASSWDRDSYEQYF.

This clonotype was seen a few times. The gene calls are TRBV11-1 and TRBJ2-1, with TRBD2 matching over 11 bases. CDR1 and CDR2 (germline): SGHAT, FQDESV (reference sequence). The CDR3 consists of 21 residues. The ends lost 1 base at V and 0 bases at J; junction bases unmatched: 14. The CDR3 DNA reads TGTGCCAGCAGCTTAGGTGTCATAGCGGGAGGGCCTTATCCCTCCTACAATGAGCAGTTCTTC. Translated: CASSLGVIAGGPYPSYNEQFF.

This clonotype showed up many times. The V call is TRBV6-1, the J call TRBJ2-4; possibly TRBD2 for D (6 bases). The CDR3 covers 14 residues. Trimming pared 7 bases from V and 3 bases from J, leaving 13 bases between. CDR1 is MNHNS, CDR2 SASEGT, per germline. Here the CDR3 reads CASTEGRGKNIQYF. CDR3 DNA sequence: TGTGCCAGCACGGAGGGTAGGGGCAAAAACATTCAGTACTTC.

In its sample, this clonotype was seen many times. CDR3 in DNA: TGTGCCAGCAGCTTAGCTAGCGGGGGTTTCCAAGAGACCCAGTACTTC. This sequence encodes CASSLASGGFQETQYF. The J gene is TRBJ2-5, the V gene TRBV7-2, with 9 bases identical to TRBD2. The CDR3 is made up of 16 amino acids. Losses at the gene ends were 0 bases for V and 1 base for J; bases not matched to a gene: 3. Germline V gene sequence: CDR1 SGHTA, CDR2 FQGNSA. The variable domain in full, with the rest retrieved from reference TRBV7-2 and TRBJ2-5, is GAGVSQSPSNKVTEKGKDVELRCDPISGHTALYWYRQSLGQGLEFLIYFQGNSAPDKSGLPSDRFSAERTGGSVSTLTIQRTQQEDSAVYLCASSLASGGFQETQYFGPGTRLLVL.

At least ten counts were recorded for this clonotype. The chain uses TRBV10-3 and TRBJ2-2; D is perhaps TRBD1 (6 bases). CDR3 length equals 16 residues. The germline V gene has CDR1 ENHRY and CDR2 SYGVKD. V was cut by 3 bases and J by 5 bases, with 16 bases left in between. CDR3 bases: TGTGCCATCAGTGAATTCAGGGGAGTTAGGACCGGGGAGCTGTTTTTT. This gives the protein CAISEFRGVRTGELFF.

This clonotype was seen many times. This sequence joins TRBV5-1 and TRBJ1-6; D not resolved. Trimming removed 6 bases from V and 3 bases from J, with 10 bases in between. CDR1 is SGHRS, CDR2 YFSETQ, per germline. The CDR3 runs to 14 residues. CDR3 amino acids: CASMEGGYNSPLHF. The CDR3 coding sequence is TGCGCCAGCATGGAGGGCGGCTATAATTCACCCCTCCACTTT. Looking up the rest from reference TRBV5-1 and TRBJ1-6 gives the full variable domain: KAGVTQTPRYLIKTRGQQVTLSCSPISGHRSVSWYQQTPGQGLQFLFEYFSETQRNKGNFPGRFSGRQFSNSRSEMNVSTLELGDSALYLCASMEGGYNSPLHFGNGTRLTVT.

This clonotype was recorded at least ten times. The chain uses TRBV5-1 and TRBJ2-1; D may be TRBD2 (5 bases). This CDR3 has 16 residues. Trimming took off 0 bases at V and 1 base at J, with 11 bases between the two ends. Germline V gene data show CDR1 as SGHRS and CDR2 as YFSETQ. CDR3 sequence: CASSLEGSLSYNEQFF. In DNA, the CDR3 is TGCGCCAGCAGCTTGGAAGGGAGTTTATCCTACAATGAGCAGTTCTTC.

This clonotype has ten or more counts. The gene calls are TRBV20-1 and TRBJ2-3; D gene uncertain. The CDR3 has 13 amino acids. V lost 5 bases and J lost 3, with 12 bases in between. Looked up from germline, CDR1 is DFQATT and CDR2 is SNEGSKA (reference sequence). CDR3 sequence: CSAQRGGTDTQYF. CDR3 bases: TGCAGTGCTCAGAGAGGTGGGACAGATACGCAGTATTTT.

The chain links TRBV18 to TRBJ1-1; possible D gene TRBD1, 6 bases. In germline, CDR1 is KGHSH, CDR2 LQKENI. CDR3 size: 14 residues. V was trimmed by 5 bases and J by 1 base, leaving 11 bases between them. Here the CDR3 reads CASSGGQQNTEAFF. The CDR3 DNA reads as TGTGCCAGCTCAGGAGGACAGCAGAACACTGAAGCTTTCTTT.

This clonotype showed up many times. The chain joins TRBV29-1 to TRBJ1-1; the D is unclear. V shed 4 bases and J shed 0 bases, with 6 bases lying between them. The germline V gene has CDR1 SQVTM and CDR2 ANQGSEA. This CDR3 is 12 amino acids long. The CDR3 DNA follows: TGCAGCGTTGGGCACATGAACACTGAAGCTTTCTTT. Its translation: CSVGHMNTEAFF. Supplemented by reference TRBV29-1 and TRBJ1-1, the full variable domain reads SAVISQKPSRDICQRGTSLTIQCQVDSQVTMMFWYRQQPGQSLTLIATANQGSEATYESGFVIDKFPISRPNLTFSTLTVSNMSPEDSSIYLCSVGHMNTEAFFGQGTRLTVV.